Detailed here is one TCR beta chain. Its cognate antigen is unknown. This specimen comes from a study of OX40 agonist ivuxolimab in advanced cancers. Overall study: In this trial design, patients received ivuxolimab intravenously at 0.01 to 10 mg/kg every 2 weeks. Aged roughly 23 to 90 with a mean of approximately 57 years, they were 75% to 85% male.

Study-wide results and limits: At 0.1 to 3.0 mg/kg, CD4+ and CD8+ blood T cells expanded clonally by week 6.

TCRdb keeps only in-frame clones here, not all; method: immunoSEQ multiplex PCR. The top ten clones hold 8% to 9.5% of a sample with approximately 54,000 clones, roughly 90% of them seen once. V gave up 3 bases and J gave up 6 bases; unmatched junction bases: 6. CDR3 length equals 15 residues. Per germline, CDR1 MRHNA and CDR2 SNTAGT. The sequence derives from an adult with an advanced solid tumor such as melanoma, head and neck, liver or kidney cancer. This rearrangement joins TRBV6-4 to TRBJ2-3; TRBD2 agrees at 10 bases. Sequenced here: CD4+ or CD8+ T cells sorted from blood, sampled in a trial of the OX40 agonist ivuxolimab. The CDR3 coding sequence is TGTGCCAGCAGTGATCGAGCGGGAGGGCCCGATACGCAGTATTTT. Encoded protein: CASSDRAGGPDTQYF.